This T cell receptor (beta chain) was obtained from a study of T cells in Graves' hyperthyroidism and ophthalmopathy (dated by TCRdb to 2018 to 2020). A note on the overall study: Peripheral blood was collected at initial diagnosis, before any treatment. TCR V-J signatures able to tell the groups apart were searched for in a discovery cohort of some 97 patients, of whom more than 40 had Graves' ophthalmopathy and around 58 had stable Graves' hyperthyroidism. The paper reports TCR Vbeta CDR3 sequencing of 140 or so peripheral blood samples: around 45 ophthalmopathy, over 70 hyperthyroidism and some 17 progressor patients. Thyroid tissue and blood T-cell repertoires from roughly 6 Graves' hyperthyroidism patients were also compared in the study. After sampling, hyperthyroidism patients received methimazole starting at 30 mg daily, and ophthalmopathy patients received high-dose intravenous methylprednisolone. Prospective prediction of ophthalmopathy was tested in an independent validation cohort consisting of roughly 20 hyperthyroidism patients and 17 patients who later progressed to ophthalmopathy. For training and testing, the 100 or so patients in the discovery cohort were randomly divided in a 7:3 ratio. What the research found in general, with its limitations: A model built on a 13 V-J signature distinguished ophthalmopathy from stable hyperthyroidism, reaching 87.88% sensitivity and 81.08% specificity in cross-validation and 80%/75% in testing. Blood samples also contained most of the expanded thyroid clonotypes (frequency above 0.001), which suggests that blood repertoires may reflect thyroid immune responses. During validation, the model predicted progression to ophthalmopathy a median of roughly six months ahead of onset, with roughly 65% sensitivity and 72.22% specificity. No statistical method was used to fix the sample size in advance, and group allocation was not hidden from the investigators.

Moderately to severely active disease, a Clinical Activity Score of at least 3, a NOSPECS grade of at least 4, and a duration under 3 months were present in ophthalmopathy patients. Any patient with an uncontrolled infection, another autoimmune disease, pregnancy or lactation was excluded. Diagnoses were established on the basis of clinical symptoms, serum thyroxine and TRAb, thyroid ultrasound, and orbital computed tomography. Ficoll-Paque density gradient centrifugation was used to isolate PBMCs from 8.5 to 10 ml of fresh peripheral blood. Total RNA was extracted using Trizol reagent, and RNA quality was assessed on an Agilent 2100 Bioanalyzer. The TCR beta CDR3 regions were amplified from the RNA transcripts. The first round of RT-PCR for the TCR CDR3 was performed with the HTBI primer set and the Qiagen OneStep RT-PCR kit. The libraries were constructed in a second round of multiplex PCR and then size-selected and purified. The libraries were sequenced on an Illumina HiSeq2000 using paired-end 100 bp reads. The original methods were these. SOAPnuke was used to process the raw data, removing reads that contained adapters or uncalled bases, had a mean Phred below 15, or lacked an exact match to the constant primer or identifier. High-quality paired reads were merged using COPE v1.2.5, and each unique nucleotide sequence was defined as a clonotype. MiTCR v1.1 was used to align the clonotypes against IMGT TRBV, TRBD and TRBJ reference segments. Only V-J combinations with frequency above 0.0001, covering roughly 99% of repertoires, were analysed. A TCS score was defined as the ratio of F50 (clonal expansion) to E x V (chaos), with BLOSUM62-based TCRdist applied between CDR3 peptides within each V-J. Welch's t-statistics and random forest reduced several hundred V-J features to 13, which were used in a naive Bayes classifier (R e1071). TCRdb took the public reads, trimmed them with fastp at Q25, ran MiXCR for clone calling and kept in-frame beta chains. Every distinct CDR3 protein forms one entry, paired with its most common genes and DNA. The V and J calls and clone size come from TCRdb's table, not from the authors' own analysis. The table for this sample lists hundreds of thousands of distinct CDR3 sequences; around 20% of them were counted only once. In total, the top ten clones hold 30% to 40% of the sample.

The sample holds a few counts of this clonotype. Its antigen is still unknown. The input lacks base qualities; no much larger clone sits a single base away. The sequenced sample was blood. The TCR sequence derives from a man under 40 with Graves' ophthalmopathy.

DNA sequence: TGCAGTGCTAGAGATCGAAGGCGAGATACGCAGTATTTT. Translation gives CSARDRRRDTQYF. This chain is built from TRBV20-1 and TRBJ2-3; no confident D gene assignment can be made. The CDR3 runs 13 residues from the cysteine to the phenylalanine. Of all the DNA, just the CDR3 is kept, 39 bases in frame from base 1. V is clipped by 0 bases and J by 5 bases, and the sequence between their germline boundaries is 9 bases long. The CDR1 and CDR2 encoded by the germline V gene (reference sequence) are DFQATT and SNEGSKA.